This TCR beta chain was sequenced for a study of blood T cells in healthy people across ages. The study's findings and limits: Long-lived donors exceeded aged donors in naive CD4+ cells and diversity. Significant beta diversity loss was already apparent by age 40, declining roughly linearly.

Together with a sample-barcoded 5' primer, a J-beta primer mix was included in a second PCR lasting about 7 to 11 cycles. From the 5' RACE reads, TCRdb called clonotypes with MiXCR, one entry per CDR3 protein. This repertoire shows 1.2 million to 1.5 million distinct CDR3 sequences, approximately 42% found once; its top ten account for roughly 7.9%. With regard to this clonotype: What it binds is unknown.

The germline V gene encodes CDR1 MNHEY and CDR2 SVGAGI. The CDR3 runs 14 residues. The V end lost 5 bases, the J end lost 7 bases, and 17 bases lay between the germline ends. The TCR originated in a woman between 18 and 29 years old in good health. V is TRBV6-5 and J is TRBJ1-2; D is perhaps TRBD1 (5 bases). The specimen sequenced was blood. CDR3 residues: CASSAGGVSAGYTF. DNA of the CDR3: TGTGCCAGCAGTGCTGGAGGGGTCAGTGCTGGCTACACCTTC.